Below are 3 T cell receptor beta chains sequenced from a single sample in a study of radiotherapy plus CTLA-4 blockade in lung cancer. Assay: immunoSEQ multiplex PCR; the TCRdb copy retains only in-frame clones and omits some. Among 50,000 to 70,000 clones listed, approximately 84% were seen once. Sequencing used peripheral blood, obtained from a patient treated with radiotherapy plus ipilimumab. The receptors derive from a human donor with non-small cell lung cancer whose response to radiotherapy plus ipilimumab could not be evaluated.

Concerning this clone itself: Other DNA sequences from this sample encode an identical CDR3 as well. The V and J genes are TRBV9 and TRBJ2-3, with 7 bases fitting TRBD2. The length of the CDR3 is 16 residues. Germline V gene sequence: CDR1 SGDLS, CDR2 YYNGEE. The V segment lost 0 bases and the J segment 0 bases; nucleotides outside the gene matches: 4. The CDR3 DNA sequence: TGTGCCAGCAGCGTAGGTGGTAGCGGGAGCACAGATACGCAGTATTTT. Translation: CASSVGGSGSTDTQYF.

In DNA, the CDR3 is TGTGCCAGCATCCTGACTAGCCGGAGTGAGCAGTTCTTC. It yields the protein CASILTSRSEQFF. The V and J genes are TRBV2 and TRBJ2-1; 7 positions match TRBD2. The CDR3 has 13 amino acids. V gave up 7 bases and J gave up 9 bases; unmatched junction bases: 9. The V gene's germline CDR1 is SNHLY and CDR2 FYNNEI.

This clone showed up just once. The genes are TRBV28 and TRBJ1-5; weak D call: TRBD1 (5 bases). The CDR3 extends over 13 amino acids. The V end was cut by 6 bases, the J end by 2 bases, with 8 bases between. Germline lookup yields CDR1 MDHEN and CDR2 SYDVKM. The CDR3 loop is CASRTRGNQPQHF. Written as DNA, the CDR3 is TGTGCCAGCAGAACCAGGGGCAATCAGCCCCAGCATTTT.